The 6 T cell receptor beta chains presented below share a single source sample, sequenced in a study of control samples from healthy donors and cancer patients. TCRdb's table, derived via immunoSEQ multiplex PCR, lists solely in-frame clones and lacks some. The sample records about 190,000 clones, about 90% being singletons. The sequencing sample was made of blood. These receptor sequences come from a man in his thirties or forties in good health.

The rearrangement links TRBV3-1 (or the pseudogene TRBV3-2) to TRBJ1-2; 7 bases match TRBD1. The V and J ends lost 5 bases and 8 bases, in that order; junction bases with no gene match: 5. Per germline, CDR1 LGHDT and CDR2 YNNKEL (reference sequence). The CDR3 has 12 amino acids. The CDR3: CASSSGTAGYTF. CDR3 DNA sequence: TGTGCCAGCAGCTCCGGGACAGCCGGCTACACCTTC.

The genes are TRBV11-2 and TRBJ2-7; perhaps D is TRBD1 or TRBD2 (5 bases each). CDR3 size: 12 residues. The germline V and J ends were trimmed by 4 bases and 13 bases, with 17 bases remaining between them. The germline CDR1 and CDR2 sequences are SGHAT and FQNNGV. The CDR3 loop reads CASSSTRDRRYF. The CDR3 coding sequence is TGTGCCAGCAGCTCTACCCGGGACCGACGATACTTC.

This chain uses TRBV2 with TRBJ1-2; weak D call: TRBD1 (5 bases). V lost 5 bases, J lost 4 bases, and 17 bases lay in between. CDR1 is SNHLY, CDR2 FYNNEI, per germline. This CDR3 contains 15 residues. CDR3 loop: CASSPVGDVGYGYTF. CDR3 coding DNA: TGTGCCAGCAGTCCCGTGGGGGATGTTGGCTATGGCTACACCTTC.

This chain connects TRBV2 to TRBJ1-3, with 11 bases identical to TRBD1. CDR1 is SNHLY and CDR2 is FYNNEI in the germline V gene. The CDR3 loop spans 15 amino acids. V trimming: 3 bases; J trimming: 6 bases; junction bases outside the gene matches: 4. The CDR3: CASSDGTGGINTIYF. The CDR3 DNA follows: TGTGCCAGCAGTGATGGGACAGGGGGAATAAACACCATATATTTT. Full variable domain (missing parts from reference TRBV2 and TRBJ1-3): EPEVTQTPSHQVTQMGQEVILRCVPISNHLYFYWYRQILGQKVEFLVSFYNNEISEKSEIFDDQFSVERPDGSNFTLKIRSTKLEDSAMYFCASSDGTGGINTIYFGEGSWLTVV.

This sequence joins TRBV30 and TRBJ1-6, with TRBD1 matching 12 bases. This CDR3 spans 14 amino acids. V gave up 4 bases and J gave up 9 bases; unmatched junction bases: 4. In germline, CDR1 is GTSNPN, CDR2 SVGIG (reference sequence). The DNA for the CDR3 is TGTGCCTGGAACAGGGACAGGGGGCTTTCACCCCTCCACTTT. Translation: CAWNRDRGLSPLHF.

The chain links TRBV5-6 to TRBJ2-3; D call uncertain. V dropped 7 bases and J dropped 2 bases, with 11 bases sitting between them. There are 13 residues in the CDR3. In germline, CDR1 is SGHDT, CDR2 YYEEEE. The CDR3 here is CASLFGPTDTQYF. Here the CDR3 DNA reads TGTGCCAGCCTGTTTGGCCCCACAGATACGCAGTATTTT. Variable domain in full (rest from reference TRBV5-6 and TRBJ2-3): DAGVTQSPTHLIKTRGQQVTLRCSPKSGHDTVSWYQQALGQGPQFIFQYYEEEERQRGNFPDRFSGHQFPNYSSELNVNALLLGDSALYLCASLFGPTDTQYFGPGTRLTVL.